These 11 T cell receptor beta chains came from one sample sequenced in a study of blood T cell repertoires in COVID-19. TCRdb's table, derived via immunoSEQ multiplex PCR, lists solely in-frame clones and lacks some. This table holds about 60,000 clones, more than 70% found once. What was sequenced was peripheral blood. The receptors come from a man in his 70s with acute or convalescent COVID-19.

This clone was counted a single time. The gene calls are TRBV28 and TRBJ1-2; TRBD1 might be the D (5 bases). Trimming left V 11 bases short and J 8 bases short, with 15 bases between. Germline V gene lookup returns CDR1 MDHEN and CDR2 SYDVKM. This CDR3 region has 11 residues. The CDR3 DNA sequence: TGTGCCGGCGCCGCCGGGGGAGGCTACACCTTC. Residues: CAGAAGGGYTF.

In its sample, this clone was seen a few times. V gene TRBV7-8 combines with J gene TRBJ1-5, with 9 bases matching TRBD1. CDR3 length: 15 amino acids. With 3 bases clipped from V and 0 bases from J, the junction kept 0 bases outside the gene matches. The V gene's germline CDR1 is SGHVS and CDR2 FQNEAQ. As DNA, the CDR3 is TGTGCCAGCAGCTTGGACAGGGGTAGCAATCAGCCCCAGCATTTT. Translated, it gives CASSLDRGSNQPQHF.

The genes are TRBV6-2 or TRBV6-3 and TRBJ1-5, with a tentative D call TRBD1 (6 bases). V lost 5 bases and J lost 1, with 27 bases in between. CDR3 length equals 20 residues. In germline, CDR1 is MNHEY, CDR2 SVGEGT. The CDR3 DNA follows: TGTGCCAGCAGTCCCTTCCGGGCCCTCGGGGGGCGGTCGAGCAATCAGCCCCAGCATTTT. Translating gives CASSPFRALGGRSSNQPQHF.

The count of this clone is one. The chain links TRBV4-3 to TRBJ2-3, with TRBD2 matching over 7 bases. V lost 0 bases, J lost 2 bases, and 8 bases stayed unmatched. The germline V gene has CDR1 LGHNA and CDR2 YSLEER. This CDR3 region has 17 residues. This chain's CDR3 is CASSQELPTSATDTQYF. Written as DNA, the CDR3 is TGCGCCAGCAGCCAAGAGCTTCCCACTAGCGCCACAGATACGCAGTATTTT.

J is TRBJ2-3 and V is TRBV9; 9 bases are a match to TRBD2. This CDR3 spans 15 amino acids. The trim removed 0 bases at V and 4 bases at J, leaving 3 bases unmatched. From germline, CDR1 is SGDLS and CDR2 YYNGEE. The CDR3 sequence: CASSVGGGEADTQYF. DNA for the CDR3: TGTGCCAGCAGCGTAGGCGGGGGGGAGGCAGATACGCAGTATTTT.

The chain uses TRBV4-1 and TRBJ2-1; D may be TRBD1 (6 bases). The CDR3 totals 16 residues. Trimming took 2 bases from V and 4 from J, leaving 15 bases between them. Germline V gene data show CDR1 as MGHRA and CDR2 as YSYEKL. CDR3 DNA sequence: TGCGCCAGCAGCCAAAACCGGGACATTGATTACAATGAGCAGTTCTTC. Translating it yields CASSQNRDIDYNEQFF.

V and J are TRBV12-3 or TRBV12-4 and TRBJ1-5; D is unresolved. V was trimmed by 1 base and J by 7 bases, leaving 8 bases between them. CDR3 length: 13 amino acids. CDR3 in amino acids: CASSLEGAQPQHF. CDR3 nucleotide sequence: TGTGCCAGCAGTTTAGAGGGAGCCCAGCCCCAGCATTTT.

The table lists this clone with a count of one. CDR3 residues: CASSWGGVEQYF. As DNA, the CDR3 is TGTGCCAGCAGCTGGGGAGGGGTCGAGCAGTACTTC. The chain combines TRBV7-9 with TRBJ2-7, with TRBD2 identical over 7 bases. V gave up 4 bases and J gave up 6 bases; unmatched junction bases: 3. The CDR3 loop spans 12 amino acids. The germline CDR1 and CDR2 sequences are SEHNR and FQNEAQ (reference sequence).

This chain uses TRBV11-2 with TRBJ1-4; tentatively, D is TRBD1 (5 bases). The CDR3 spans 16 residues. The germline V and J ends were trimmed by 1 base and 8 bases, with 17 bases remaining between them. Germline V CDR1 and CDR2: SGHAT, FQNNGV. This CDR3 is CASSLVGGLMKEKLFF. CDR3 sequence (DNA): TGTGCCAGCAGCTTAGTGGGGGGACTAATGAAGGAAAAACTGTTTTTT.

The chain joins TRBV14 to TRBJ2-1, with TRBD2 matching 8 bases. With V trimmed by 4 bases and J by 8 bases, 13 bases remained unmatched. CDR3 size: 16 residues. Germline CDR1 SGHDN, CDR2 FVKESK. The CDR3 nucleotides are TGTGCCAGCAGCCTATTCCGGCCTAGCGGGTGGTATGAGCAGTTCTTC. This translates into CASSLFRPSGWYEQFF.

Regarding this clone: Other DNA sequences in this specimen translate into the identical CDR3. This chain connects TRBV6-5 to TRBJ1-2, with 7 bases that match TRBD1. The CDR3 runs to 15 residues. V was pared by 0 bases and J by 2 bases, with 3 bases of the junction left unmatched. Looked up from germline, CDR1 is MNHEY and CDR2 is SVGAGI. CDR3 in amino acids: CASSYSGTVNYGYTF. The CDR3 nucleotides are TGTGCCAGCAGTTACTCCGGGACAGTCAACTATGGCTACACCTTC.